This T cell receptor (beta chain) came from a study of CXCR3-negative and CXCR3-positive naive CD8 T cells. Study-wide results and limits: Both naive subsets, CXCR3-negative and CXCR3-positive, displayed similar TRBV-TRBJ usage, unlike memory cells. A higher hydrophobicity marked the TRB CDR3s of CXCR3-positive naive cells versus CXCR3-negative naive cells. Memory CD8+ cells had much lower diversity, and both naive subsets had comparably high diversity.

The TRB libraries of cDNA were built by UMI-labeled 5' RACE. From the 5' RACE reads, TCRdb lists one entry per CDR3 protein and no DNA. In total, the table holds over 100,000 distinct CDR3 sequences. Germline V gene sequence: CDR1 SGHRS, CDR2 YFSETQ. This CDR3 is built from 13 residues. As for this clonotype: What it recognizes is unknown.

What was sequenced was naive CXCR3- CD8+ T cells from blood. Noted subset: CD45RO-CCR7+CD27+CD95- naive CD8+ T cells lacking CXCR3 (TNR3-). V and J are TRBV5-1 and TRBJ2-7. The clonotype was recovered from a human donor in good health. Some clones in this sample may be carry-over from other donors' samples. CDR3 sequence: CPSSYMPVYEQYF.